This entry describes one T cell receptor beta chain. Its antigen is undetermined. This record comes from a study of CD8 T cells in ankylosing spondylitis. Scientists made TCR beta libraries using quantitative 5'-RACE with molecular barcodes. TCRdb processed the 5' RACE reads anew with MiXCR; each CDR3 protein has one entry. The sample includes some 140,000 distinct CDR3 sequences, 7% to 9% of them seen just once. The germline V and J ends were trimmed by 5 bases and 4 bases, with 14 bases remaining between them. There are 14 residues in the CDR3. Germline V gene sequence: CDR1 SNHLY, CDR2 FYNNEI. General study findings and limits: Disease-linked clones were reportedly significantly enriched in matched ankylosing spondylitis synovial fluid. Several highly homologous variants made up a TCR beta motif that seemed to typify ankylosing spondylitis blood. Those disease-linked clones were CD8+; they were also relatively rare in peripheral blood.

This receptor was obtained from a male donor with ankylosing spondylitis. The rearrangement uses TRBV2 and TRBJ1-2; D is perhaps TRBD1 (5 bases). The sequencing sample was made of synovial fluid, either unsorted or a sorted T cell fraction (not recorded which). The chain's CDR3 is CASSSEGTGYGYTF. The CDR3 bases are TGTGCCAGCAGTTCCGAGGGGACGGGCTATGGCTACACCTTC.